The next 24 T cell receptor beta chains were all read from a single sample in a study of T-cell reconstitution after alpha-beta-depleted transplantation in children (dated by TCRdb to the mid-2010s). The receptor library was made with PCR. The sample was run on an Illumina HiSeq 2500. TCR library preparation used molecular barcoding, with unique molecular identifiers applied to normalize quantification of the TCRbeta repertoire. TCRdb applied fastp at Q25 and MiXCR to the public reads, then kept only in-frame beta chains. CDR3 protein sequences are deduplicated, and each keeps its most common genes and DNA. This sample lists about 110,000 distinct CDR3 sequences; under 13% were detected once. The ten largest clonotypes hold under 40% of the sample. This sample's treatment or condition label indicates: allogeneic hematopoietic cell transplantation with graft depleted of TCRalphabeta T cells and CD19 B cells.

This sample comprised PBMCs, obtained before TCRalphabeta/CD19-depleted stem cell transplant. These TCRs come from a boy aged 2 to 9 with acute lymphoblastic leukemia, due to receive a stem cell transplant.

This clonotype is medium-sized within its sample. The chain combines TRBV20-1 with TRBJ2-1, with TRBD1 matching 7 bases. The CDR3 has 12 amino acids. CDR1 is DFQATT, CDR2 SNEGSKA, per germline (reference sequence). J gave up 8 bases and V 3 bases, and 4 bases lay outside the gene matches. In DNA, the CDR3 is TGCAGTGCTAGCGAAACAGGGGATGAGCAGTTCTTC. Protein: CSASETGDEQFF.

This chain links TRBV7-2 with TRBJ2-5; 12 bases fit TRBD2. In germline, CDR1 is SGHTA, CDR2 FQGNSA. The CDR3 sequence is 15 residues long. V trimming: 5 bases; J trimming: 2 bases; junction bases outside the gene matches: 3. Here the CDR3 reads CASSVLAGGQETQYF. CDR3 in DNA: TGTGCCAGCAGCGTCCTAGCGGGAGGGCAAGAGACCCAGTACTTC.

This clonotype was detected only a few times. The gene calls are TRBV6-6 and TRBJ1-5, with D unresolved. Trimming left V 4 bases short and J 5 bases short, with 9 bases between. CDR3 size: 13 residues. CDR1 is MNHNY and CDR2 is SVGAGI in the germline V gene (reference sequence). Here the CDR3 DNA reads TGTGCCAGCAGTTCGAAAATTTATCAGCCCCAGCATTTT. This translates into CASSSKIYQPQHF.

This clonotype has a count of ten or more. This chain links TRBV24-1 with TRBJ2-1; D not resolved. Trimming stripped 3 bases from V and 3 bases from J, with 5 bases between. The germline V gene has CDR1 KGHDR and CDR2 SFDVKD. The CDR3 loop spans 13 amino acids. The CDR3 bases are TGTGCCACCAGTGATGGGATCTACAATGAGCAGTTCTTC. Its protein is CATSDGIYNEQFF.

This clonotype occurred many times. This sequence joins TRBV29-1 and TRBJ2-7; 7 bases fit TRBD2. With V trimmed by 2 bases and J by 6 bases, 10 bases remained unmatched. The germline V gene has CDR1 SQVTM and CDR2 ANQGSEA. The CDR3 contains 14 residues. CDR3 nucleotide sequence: TGCAGCGTTGAATTGCCTAGCGGAGCCGGCGAGCAGTACTTC. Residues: CSVELPSGAGEQYF.

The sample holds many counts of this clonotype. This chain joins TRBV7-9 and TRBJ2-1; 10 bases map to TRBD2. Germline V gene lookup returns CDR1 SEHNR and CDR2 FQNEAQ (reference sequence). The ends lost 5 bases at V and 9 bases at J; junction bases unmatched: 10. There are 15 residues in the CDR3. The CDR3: CASSTSLAGVVEQFF. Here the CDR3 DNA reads TGTGCCAGCAGCACGTCTCTAGCGGGAGTTGTTGAGCAGTTCTTC.

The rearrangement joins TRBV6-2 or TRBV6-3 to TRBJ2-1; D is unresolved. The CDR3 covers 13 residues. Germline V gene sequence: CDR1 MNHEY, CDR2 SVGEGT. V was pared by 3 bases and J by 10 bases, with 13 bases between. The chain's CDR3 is CASSYRPLGEQFF. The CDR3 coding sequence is TGTGCCAGCAGTTATCGCCCCCTAGGCGAGCAGTTCTTC.

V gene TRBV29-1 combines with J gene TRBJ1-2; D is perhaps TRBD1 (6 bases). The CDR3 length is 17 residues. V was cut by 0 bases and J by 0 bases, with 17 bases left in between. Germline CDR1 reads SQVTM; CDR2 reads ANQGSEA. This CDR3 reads CSVEDPGRDIPNYGYTF. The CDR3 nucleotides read TGCAGCGTTGAAGATCCGGGCAGGGACATCCCTAACTATGGCTACACCTTC.

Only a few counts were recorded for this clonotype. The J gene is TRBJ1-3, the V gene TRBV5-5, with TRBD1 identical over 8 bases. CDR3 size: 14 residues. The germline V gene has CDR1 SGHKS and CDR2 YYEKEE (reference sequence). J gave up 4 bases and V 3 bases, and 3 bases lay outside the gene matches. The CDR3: CASSSGTGGNTIYF. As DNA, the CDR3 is TGTGCCAGCAGCTCAGGGACAGGAGGAAACACCATATATTTT.

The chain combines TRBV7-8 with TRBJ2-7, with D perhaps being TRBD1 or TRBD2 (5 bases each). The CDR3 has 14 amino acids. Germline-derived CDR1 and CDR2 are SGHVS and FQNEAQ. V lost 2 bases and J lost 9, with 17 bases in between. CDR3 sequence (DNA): TGTGCCAGCAGCTTACGGGGCAGGGCCCCCGGGCAGTACTTC. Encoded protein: CASSLRGRAPGQYF. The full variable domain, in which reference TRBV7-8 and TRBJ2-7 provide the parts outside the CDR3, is GAGVSQSPRYKVAKRGQDVALRCDPISGHVSLFWYQQALGQGPEFLTYFQNEAQLDKSGLPSDRFFAERPEGSVSTLKIQRTQQEDSAVYLCASSLRGRAPGQYFGPGTRLTVT.

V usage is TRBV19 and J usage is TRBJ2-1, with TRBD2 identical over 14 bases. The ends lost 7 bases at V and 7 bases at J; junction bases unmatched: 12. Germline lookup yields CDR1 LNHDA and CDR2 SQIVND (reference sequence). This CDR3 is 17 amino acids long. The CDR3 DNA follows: TGTGCCAGTACCCCCTGGACTAGCGGGAGGATGCGGAATGAGCAGTTCTTC. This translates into CASTPWTSGRMRNEQFF.

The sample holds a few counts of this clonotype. CDR3 nucleotides: TGTGCCAGCAGTGTACCGGGACTAACGTACAATGAGCAGTTCTTC. Amino acid sequence: CASSVPGLTYNEQFF. The genes are TRBV7-8 and TRBJ2-1; TRBD2 aligns across 7 bases. V lost 6 bases to trimming and J lost 4 bases; unmatched junction nucleotides: 9. Per the germline V gene, CDR1 is SGHVS and CDR2 is FQNEAQ. The CDR3 runs 15 residues.

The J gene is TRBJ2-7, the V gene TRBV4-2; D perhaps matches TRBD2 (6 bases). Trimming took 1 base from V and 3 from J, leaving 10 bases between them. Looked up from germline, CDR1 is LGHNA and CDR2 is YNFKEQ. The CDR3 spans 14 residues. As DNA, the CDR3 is TGTGCCAGCAGCCAAGTGCGGGACGTCTACGAGCAGTACTTC. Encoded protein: CASSQVRDVYEQYF.

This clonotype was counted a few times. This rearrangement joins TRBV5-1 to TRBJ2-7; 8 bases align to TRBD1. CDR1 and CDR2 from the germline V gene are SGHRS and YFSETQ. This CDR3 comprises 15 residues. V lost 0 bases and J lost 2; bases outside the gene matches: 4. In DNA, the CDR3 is TGCGCCAGCAGCTTGGTGGGACAGGCACCCTACGAGCAGTACTTC. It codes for CASSLVGQAPYEQYF.

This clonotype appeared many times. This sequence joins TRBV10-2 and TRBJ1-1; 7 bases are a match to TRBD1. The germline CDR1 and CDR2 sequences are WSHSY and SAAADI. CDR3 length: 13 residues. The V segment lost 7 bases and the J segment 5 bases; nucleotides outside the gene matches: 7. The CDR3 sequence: CASIRGQGTEAFF. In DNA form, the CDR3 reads TGCGCCAGCATAAGGGGGCAGGGAACTGAAGCTTTCTTT.

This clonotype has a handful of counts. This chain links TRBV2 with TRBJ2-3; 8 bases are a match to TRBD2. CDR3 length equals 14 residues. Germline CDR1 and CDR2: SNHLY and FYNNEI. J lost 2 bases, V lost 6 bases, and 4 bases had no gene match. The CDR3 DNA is TGTGCCAGCAGGATAGCGGGGACCACAGATACGCAGTATTTT. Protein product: CASRIAGTTDTQYF. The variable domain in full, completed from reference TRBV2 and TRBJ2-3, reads EPEVTQTPSHQVTQMGQEVILRCVPISNHLYFYWYRQILGQKVEFLVSFYNNEISEKSEIFDDQFSVERPDGSNFTLKIRSTKLEDSAMYFCASRIAGTTDTQYFGPGTRLTVL.

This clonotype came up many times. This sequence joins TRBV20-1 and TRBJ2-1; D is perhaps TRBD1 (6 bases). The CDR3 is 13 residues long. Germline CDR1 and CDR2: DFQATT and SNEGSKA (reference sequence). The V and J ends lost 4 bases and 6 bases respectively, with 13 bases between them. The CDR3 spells CSAMRTAPNEQFF. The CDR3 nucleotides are TGCAGTGCTATGAGGACAGCTCCCAATGAGCAGTTCTTC.

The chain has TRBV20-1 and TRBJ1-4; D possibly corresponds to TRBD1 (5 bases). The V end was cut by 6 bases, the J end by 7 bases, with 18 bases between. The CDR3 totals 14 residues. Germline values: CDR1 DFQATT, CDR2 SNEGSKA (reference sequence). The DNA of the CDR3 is TGCAGTGCCCCTGACCGGGGGACGGGTGAAAAACTGTTTTTT. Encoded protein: CSAPDRGTGEKLFF.

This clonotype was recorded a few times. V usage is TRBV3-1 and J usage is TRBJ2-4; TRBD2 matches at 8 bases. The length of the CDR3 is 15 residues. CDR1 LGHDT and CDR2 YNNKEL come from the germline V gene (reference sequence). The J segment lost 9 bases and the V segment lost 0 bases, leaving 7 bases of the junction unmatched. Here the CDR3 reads CASSQEKRERGIQYF. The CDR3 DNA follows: TGTGCCAGCAGCCAAGAGAAGCGGGAGCGCGGCATTCAGTACTTC. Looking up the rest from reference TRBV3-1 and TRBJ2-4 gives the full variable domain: DTAVSQTPKYLVTQMGNDKSIKCEQNLGHDTMYWYKQDSKKFLKIMFSYNNKELIINETVPNRFSPKSPDKAHLNLHINSLELGDSAVYFCASSQEKRERGIQYFGAGTRLSVL.

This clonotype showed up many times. In DNA, the CDR3 is TGCAGTGCTAGACCCCTTAGCGGTAGCACAGATACGCAGTATTTT. Its protein is CSARPLSGSTDTQYF. The rearrangement links TRBV20-1 to TRBJ2-3, with D perhaps TRBD2 (6 bases). The CDR3 runs to 15 residues. Germline CDR1 reads DFQATT; CDR2 reads SNEGSKA (reference sequence). V was pared by 2 bases and J by 0 bases, with 12 bases between.

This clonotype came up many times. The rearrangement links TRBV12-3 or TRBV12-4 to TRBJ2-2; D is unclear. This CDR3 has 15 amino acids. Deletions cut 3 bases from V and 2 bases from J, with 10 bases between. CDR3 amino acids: CASSFAARNTGELFF. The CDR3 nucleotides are TGTGCCAGCAGTTTTGCGGCGCGTAACACCGGGGAGCTGTTTTTT.

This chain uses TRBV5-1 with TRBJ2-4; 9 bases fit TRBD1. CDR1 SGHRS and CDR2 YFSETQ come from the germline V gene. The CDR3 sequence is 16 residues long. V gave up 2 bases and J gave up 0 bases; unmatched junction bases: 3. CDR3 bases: TGCGCCAGCAGCTTCGGACAGGGGTTAGCCAAAAACATTCAGTACTTC. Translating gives CASSFGQGLAKNIQYF.

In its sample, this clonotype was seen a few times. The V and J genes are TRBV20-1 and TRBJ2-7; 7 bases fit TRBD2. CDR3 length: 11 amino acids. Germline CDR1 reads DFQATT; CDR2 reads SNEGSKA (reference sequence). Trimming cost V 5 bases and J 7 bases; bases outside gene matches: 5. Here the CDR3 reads CSAQREGEQYF. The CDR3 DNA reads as TGCAGTGCTCAGCGGGAAGGTGAGCAGTACTTC.

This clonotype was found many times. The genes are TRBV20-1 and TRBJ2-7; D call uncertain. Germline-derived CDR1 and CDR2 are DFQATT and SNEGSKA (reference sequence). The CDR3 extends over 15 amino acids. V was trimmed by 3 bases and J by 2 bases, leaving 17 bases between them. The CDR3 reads CSASASPQRAYEQYF. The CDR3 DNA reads TGCAGTGCTAGTGCCTCCCCCCAGAGAGCCTACGAGCAGTACTTC.